The sequence of this T cell receptor (beta chain) was determined in a study of cytomegalovirus exposure and HLA in healthy donors. Turning to the study itself: A subsequent analysis stated that the 100 to 150 validation repertoires were run on the same platform as the roughly 670 first-cohort repertoires. Points from the study as a whole: Reportedly, cytomegalovirus status was diagnosed with high sensitivity and specificity. Overall, under 200 TCR beta chains were annotated as cytomegalovirus-associated.

V was pared by 8 bases and J by 4 bases, with 11 bases of the junction left unmatched. This CDR3 has 15 amino acids. Germline V lookup: CDR1 SEHNR, CDR2 FQNEAQ (reference sequence). As for this clone: Its antigen is unknown.

TCRdb keeps only in-frame clones here, not all; method: immunoSEQ multiplex PCR. The sample holds 100,000 or so clones, less than 95% seen once. The chain couples TRBV7-9 to TRBJ1-3, with TRBD1 matching 7 bases. The clonotype comes from a woman aged 18-29 years in good health and CMV-seronegative. Sequencing input: PBMCs. The CDR3 loop is CASGVRQGIGNTIYF. The CDR3 DNA is TGTGCCAGCGGTGTACGACAGGGAATCGGAAACACCATATATTTT.